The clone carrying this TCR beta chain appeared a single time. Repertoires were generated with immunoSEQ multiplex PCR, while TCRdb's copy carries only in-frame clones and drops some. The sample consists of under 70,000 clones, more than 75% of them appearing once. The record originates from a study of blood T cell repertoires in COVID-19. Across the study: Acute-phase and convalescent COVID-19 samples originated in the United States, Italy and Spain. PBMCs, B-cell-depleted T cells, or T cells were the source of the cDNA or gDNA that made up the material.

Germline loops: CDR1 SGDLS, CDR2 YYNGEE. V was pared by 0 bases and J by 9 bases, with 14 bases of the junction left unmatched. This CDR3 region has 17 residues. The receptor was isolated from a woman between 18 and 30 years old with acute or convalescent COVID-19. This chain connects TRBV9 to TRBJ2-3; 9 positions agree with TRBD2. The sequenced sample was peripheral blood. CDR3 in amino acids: CASSVGGTSSEGGTQYF. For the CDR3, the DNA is TGTGCCAGCAGCGTAGGGGGGACTAGCTCGGAAGGAGGAACGCAGTATTTT.